This T cell receptor (beta chain) derives from a study of T-cell reconstitution after alpha-beta-depleted transplantation in children (dated by TCRdb to the mid-2010s). Concerning the study at large: Using TCR repertoire profiling, the study followed T-cell immune reconstitution in a quantitative way in children after TCRalphabeta/CD19-depleted allogeneic hematopoietic cell transplantation.

The method behind the library was PCR. The listed sequencing device is Illumina HiSeq 2500. TCR library preparation used molecular barcoding, with unique molecular identifiers applied to normalize quantification of the TCRbeta repertoire. The public reads were run again by TCRdb, first through fastp at Q25 and then through MiXCR, and only productive beta chains were kept. When rows share a CDR3 protein, they turn into one entry using the most common DNA and genes. The sample profile shows 250,000 to 300,000 distinct CDR3 sequences; over 8% of them were found once. The ten largest account for around 10% of the sample. Between the V and J ends, shortened by 3 bases and 0 bases respectively, the junction contains 12 bases. The CDR1 and CDR2 encoded by the germline V gene are SQVTM and ANQGSEA. There are 14 amino acids in the CDR3, from cysteine to phenylalanine inclusive. Just the 42-base CDR3 DNA is kept, in frame starting at base 1.

The sample holds a few counts of this clonotype. Its antigen is unknown. Base quality data are lacking; no much larger clone is found one base away. The chain is made from TRBV29-1 and TRBJ2-7; perhaps TRBD2 is the D gene, with 6 bases matching. The receptor's source is a human donor who donated a stem cell graft to a child with SCID. This specimen was PBMCs from the stem cell graft donor, taken from the stem cell graft. The bases are TGCAGCGTTGAGGTGGGGAGGAGCTCCTACGAGCAGTACTTC. Its translation reads: CSVEVGRSSYEQYF.